This is a list of T cell receptor beta chains from one sample in a study of T cells in narcolepsy. Using immunoSEQ multiplex PCR, the repertoire was profiled, and TCRdb retains in-frame clones only, with some absent. The sample includes some 22,000 clones, almost 85% of them seen just once. The sample comprised memory (CD45RA-) CD4+ T cells from blood. These receptors all stem from a human donor in good health. Each CDR3 is given with its conserved first and last residue. The D gene is left open where the match is weak. Clone size is given for some rows only: seen once, a few or many times, or a class if the clone is expanded.

clone_size | d_call | j_call | v_call | cdr3_nt | cdr3_aa
NA | TRBD1 | TRBJ1-1 | TRBV5-6 | TGTGCCAGCACAACGACAGGGGTAGAAGCTTTCTTT | CASTTTGVEAFF
NA | NA | TRBJ1-2 | TRBV11-3 | TGTGCCAGCAGCTTCCCCAACCAGACCGTTGGGGGCTATGGCTACACCTTC | CASSFPNQTVGGYGYTF
NA | TRBD2 | TRBJ2-3 | TRBV30 | TGTGCCTGGACCCCGCGACTAGCGGGAGCGGGAGATACGCAGTATTTT | CAWTPRLAGAGDTQYF
NA | TRBD1 | TRBJ2-7 | TRBV28 | TGTGCCAGCAGTCCCCACGACAGGGCCTACGAGCAGTACTTC | CASSPHDRAYEQYF
NA | NA | TRBJ2-1 | TRBV4-1 | TGCGCCAGCAGCCAAGAGGTGGTCGCTAGAGCCTCCGGGCAGTTCTTC | CASSQEVVARASGQFF
NA | TRBD1 | TRBJ1-1 | TRBV18 | TGTGCCAGCTCACCGGACAGGTCCACTGAAGCTTTCTTT | CASSPDRSTEAFF
NA | NA | TRBJ1-1 | TRBV7-9 | TGTGCCGGAAGGGGACCCGGCACTGAAGCTTTCTTT | CAGRGPGTEAFF
NA | TRBD1 | TRBJ1-2 | TRBV5-1 | TGCGCCAGCAGCTTGAGGACAGGGGGCGACTCTTATGGCTACACCTTC | CASSLRTGGDSYGYTF
NA | NA | TRBJ2-5 | TRBV5-8 | TGTGCCAGCAGCTTGGGTGGGCAAGAGACCCAGTACTTC | CASSLGGQETQYF
NA | TRBD2 | TRBJ2-1 | TRBV7-2 | TGTGCCAGCAGCTGGACTAGCGGGATTATGAATGAGCAGTTCTTC | CASSWTSGIMNEQFF
NA | NA | TRBJ2-1 | TRBV14 | TGTGCCAGCAGTTCTTGGTGGCCAGCCCCCTCCGAGGAGCAGTTCTTC | CASSSWWPAPSEEQFF
few | TRBD1 | TRBJ1-1 | TRBV6-5 | TGTGCCAGCAGCGAACCCCAGGGGGCGAACACTGAAGCTTTCTTT | CASSEPQGANTEAFF
NA | NA | TRBJ2-3 | TRBV14 | TGTGCCAGCAGCCAATACGGGACTCGCACAGATACGCAGTATTTT | CASSQYGTRTDTQYF
NA | TRBD1 | TRBJ1-5 | TRBV2 | TGTGCCAGCCGTGGAACAGGGGGCAGGGGCAATCAGCCCCAGCATTTT | CASRGTGGRGNQPQHF
few | NA | TRBJ2-5 | TRBV27 | TGTGCCAGCAGACCGAGCGCGGCAGAGACCCAGTACTTC | CASRPSAAETQYF
few | NA | TRBJ2-5 | TRBV11-2 | TGTGCCAGCAGCTTCGGGGGTTCGGGAGAGACCCAGTACTTC | CASSFGGSGETQYF
NA | NA | TRBJ2-2 | TRBV10-1 | TGCGCCAGCAGTGAGCCCAGCACCGGGGAGCTGTTTTTT | CASSEPSTGELFF
NA | TRBD2 | TRBJ2-1 | TRBV7-9 | TGTGCCAGCAGCCCCCGACTAGCGGGGGTCAACTACAATGAGCAGTTCTTC | CASSPRLAGVNYNEQFF
NA | NA | TRBJ1-1 | TRBV5-1 | TGCGCCAGCAGCTTGGCGGGAAAGGGGAACACTGAAGCTTTCTTT | CASSLAGKGNTEAFF
NA | TRBD1 | TRBJ2-5 | TRBV7-8 | TGTGCCAGCAGCTTGGGAAGGGGGCCCCACCAAGAGACCCAGTACTTC | CASSLGRGPHQETQYF
NA | TRBD1 | TRBJ2-7 | TRBV5-1 | TGCGCCAGCAGCTTGCTAGGACAGGGCTTTTCCGAGCAGTACTTC | CASSLLGQGFSEQYF
NA | NA | TRBJ2-1 | TRBV6-6 | TGTGCCAGCAGTTACCCTGCGGAGGGACACAATGAGCAGTTCTTC | CASSYPAEGHNEQFF
NA | NA | TRBJ1-1 | TRBV6-5 | TGTGCCAGCAGTTACTCCAGGGTCACTGAAGCTTTCTTT | CASSYSRVTEAFF
NA | NA | TRBJ1-3 | TRBV7-2 | TGTGCCAGCAGCCCCGTTGCAGTCTCTGGAAACACCATATATTTT | CASSPVAVSGNTIYF
NA | TRBD1 | TRBJ2-7 | TRBV10-1 | TGCGCCAGCAGTGACCTTGTCCCGGGACAGGGGGCAAGGTTGTACGAGCAGTACTTC | CASSDLVPGQGARLYEQYF
NA | NA | TRBJ2-7 | TRBV18 | TGTGCCAGCTCCCCTAGCTCCTACGAGCAGTACTTC | CASSPSSYEQYF
NA | TRBD2 | TRBJ2-2 | TRBV15 | TGTGCCACCAGCAGAGATGCGGGGGACACCGGGGAGCTGTTTTTT | CATSRDAGDTGELFF
NA | NA | TRBJ2-3 | TRBV5-1 | TGCGCCAGCAAAGGGGGAGCCCCCACAGATACGCAGTATTTT | CASKGGAPTDTQYF
NA | TRBD2 | TRBJ2-6 | TRBV7-2 | TGTGCCAGCAGCACACGACTAGCGGGCTCCTCTGGGGCCAACGTCCTGACTTTC | CASSTRLAGSSGANVLTF
NA | NA | TRBJ1-1 | TRBV7-9 | TGTGCCAGCAGCCAGGGCGGGAGGGACACTGAAGCTTTCTTT | CASSQGGRDTEAFF
NA | TRBD2 | TRBJ2-3 | TRBV7-2 | TGTGCCAGCAGCCCTAGCACGTCTAGCGGGAACGCAGATACGCAGTATTTT | CASSPSTSSGNADTQYF
NA | TRBD1 | TRBJ2-5 | TRBV5-1 | TGCGCCAGCAGCTTGGGGGACAGGGCCCAAGAGACCCAGTACTTC | CASSLGDRAQETQYF
NA | TRBD2 | TRBJ2-3 | TRBV5-6 | TGTGCCAGCAGCTTTAGACTAGCTAGGAGCACAGATACGCAGTATTTT | CASSFRLARSTDTQYF
NA | NA | TRBJ2-3 | TRBV13 | TGTGCCAGCAGCTTAGTGGGACTGGGGGGAGATACGCAGTATTTT | CASSLVGLGGDTQYF
NA | NA | TRBJ2-5 | TRBV28 | TGTGCCAGCAGTTTAGGAAAGGAGACCCAGTACTTC | CASSLGKETQYF
few | TRBD2 | TRBJ2-1 | TRBV7-9 | TGTGCCAGCAGCTTAGCACTAGCGGGAACGGACAATGAGCAGTTCTTC | CASSLALAGTDNEQFF
once | TRBD2 | TRBJ2-7 | TRBV9 | TGTGCCAGCAGCCCCCGGGGGGGGGACCACGAGCAGTACTTC | CASSPRGGDHEQYF
NA | NA | TRBJ1-4 | TRBV27 | TGTGCCAGCAGTGATTACAGCGGACCAAATGAAAAACTGTTTTTT | CASSDYSGPNEKLFF
once | NA | TRBJ2-1 | TRBV30 | TGTGCCTGGAAGTCCTCCGTTTGGGGCAATGAGCAGTTCTTC | CAWKSSVWGNEQFF
once | TRBD2 | TRBJ2-3 | TRBV7-6 | TGTGCCAGCAGCCCCGGACTAGCGGGGGCCACAGATACGCAGTATTTT | CASSPGLAGATDTQYF
NA | NA | TRBJ1-2 | TRBV6-5 | TGTGCCAGCAGTTACTCGCGAGGGGGAAGAGGCTACACCTTC | CASSYSRGGRGYTF